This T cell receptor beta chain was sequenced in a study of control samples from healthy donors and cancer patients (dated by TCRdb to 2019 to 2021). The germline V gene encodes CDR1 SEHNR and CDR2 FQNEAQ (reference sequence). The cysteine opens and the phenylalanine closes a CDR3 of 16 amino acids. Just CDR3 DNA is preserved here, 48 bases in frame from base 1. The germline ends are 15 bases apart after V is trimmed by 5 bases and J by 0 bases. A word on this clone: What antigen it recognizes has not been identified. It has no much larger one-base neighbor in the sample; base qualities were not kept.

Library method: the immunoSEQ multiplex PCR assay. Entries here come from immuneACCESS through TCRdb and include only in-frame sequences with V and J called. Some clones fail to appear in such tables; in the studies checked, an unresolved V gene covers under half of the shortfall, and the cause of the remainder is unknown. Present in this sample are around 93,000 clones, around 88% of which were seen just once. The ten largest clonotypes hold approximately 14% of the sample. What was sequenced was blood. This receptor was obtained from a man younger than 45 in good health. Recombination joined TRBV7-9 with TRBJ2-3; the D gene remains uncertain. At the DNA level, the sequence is TGTGCCAGCAGCCCCTCAGAGCACCTTAGCACAGATACGCAGTATTTT. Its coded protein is CASSPSEHLSTDTQYF.